One T cell receptor beta chain is described in this entry. What this receptor recognizes is not known. Nothing much larger sits one base from this clone, and base qualities are not available. Libraries came from PCR. Sequencing was carried out with an Illumina HiSeq 4000. High-throughput sequencing was used to profile the TCR beta-chain CDR3 region of every patient. In the paper's pipeline: CDR3 differences across clinicopathological groups were used to build a classifier for discriminating distant-metastatic papillary thyroid cancer patients. To measure repertoire diversity the researchers used the Shannon index, while the Morisita-Horn index served to gauge how similar the tumor and blood repertoires were. The public sequencing data were trimmed at Q25 with fastp and processed into clonotypes with MiXCR by TCRdb, which kept only in-frame beta chains. TCRdb, rather than the study authors, made the V and J calls. The sample has 35,000 to 40,000 clones on record, around 27% of them singletons. The top ten clonotypes cover roughly 11% of the sample.

No treatment had been received by any patient before thyroid surgery. The study retrospectively analysed patient clinical samples collected from about 2012 to 2019 using T-cell receptor beta sequencing. The CDR3 holds 15 amino acids from the cysteine to the phenylalanine. Just CDR3 DNA is preserved here, 45 bases in frame from base 1. CDR1 and CDR2, looked up from the germline V gene, are SGHRS and YFSETQ. The V end loses 0 bases and the J end loses 1 base, and a stretch of 10 bases separates them. The data derive from a study of metastatic and nonmetastatic thyroid tumors (TCRdb year 2020). Background on the whole study: The researchers compared repertoires between peripheral blood samples and tumor or nodule tissue samples from patients with malignant or benign thyroid disease. Overall results and qualifications from the work: In both blood and tumor samples, malignant tumors were reported to have significantly higher TCR beta diversity than benign nodules.

The chain is encoded by TRBV5-1 joined to TRBJ1-1, with no confident D gene call. This TCR was recovered from a male donor with papillary thyroid cancer or a benign thyroid nodule (not recorded which). Some clones in this sample may be carry-over from other donors' samples. The sample taken for sequencing was blood. The CDR3 loop reads CASSLVPLGNTEAFF. The DNA reads as follows: TGCGCCAGCAGCTTGGTACCCCTCGGGAACACTGAAGCTTTCTTT.